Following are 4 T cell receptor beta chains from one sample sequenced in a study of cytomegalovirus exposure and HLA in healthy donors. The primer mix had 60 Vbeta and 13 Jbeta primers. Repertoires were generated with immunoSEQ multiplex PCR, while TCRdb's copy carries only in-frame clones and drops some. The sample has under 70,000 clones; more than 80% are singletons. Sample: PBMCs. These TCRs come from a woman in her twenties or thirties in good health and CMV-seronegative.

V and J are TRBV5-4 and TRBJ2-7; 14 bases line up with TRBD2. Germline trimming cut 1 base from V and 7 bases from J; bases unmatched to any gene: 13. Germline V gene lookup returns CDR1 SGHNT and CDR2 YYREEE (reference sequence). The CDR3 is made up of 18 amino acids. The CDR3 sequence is CASSLKTVGLAGGNEQYF. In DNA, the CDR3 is TGTGCCAGCAGCTTGAAGACGGTCGGACTAGCGGGAGGAAATGAGCAGTACTTC.

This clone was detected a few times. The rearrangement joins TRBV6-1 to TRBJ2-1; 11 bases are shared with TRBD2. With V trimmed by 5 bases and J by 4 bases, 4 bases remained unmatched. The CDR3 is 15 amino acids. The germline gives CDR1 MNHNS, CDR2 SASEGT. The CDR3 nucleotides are TGTGCCAGCAGTCCACTAGCGGGAGATTACAATGAGCAGTTCTTC. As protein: CASSPLAGDYNEQFF.

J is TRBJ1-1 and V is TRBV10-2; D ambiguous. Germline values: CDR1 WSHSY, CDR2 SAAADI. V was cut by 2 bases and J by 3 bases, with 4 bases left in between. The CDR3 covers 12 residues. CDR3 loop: CASSEVYTEAFF. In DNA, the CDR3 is TGCGCCAGCAGTGAGGTATACACTGAAGCTTTCTTT.

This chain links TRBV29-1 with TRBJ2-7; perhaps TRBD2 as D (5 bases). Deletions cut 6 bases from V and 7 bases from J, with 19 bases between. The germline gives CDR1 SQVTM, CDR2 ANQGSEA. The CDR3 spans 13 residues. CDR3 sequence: CSVGSTGKGEQYF. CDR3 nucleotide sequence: TGCAGCGTCGGATCCACGGGGAAAGGGGAGCAGTACTTC.